This entry lists 31 T cell receptor beta chains sequenced from one sample in a study of shared clonotypes between healthy human individuals. Sequencing used immunoSEQ multiplex PCR; TCRdb keeps in-frame clones, though not all of them. The top ten clones hold around 1.7% of a sample with about 2,100,000 clones, approximately 94% of them seen once. As defined, naive CD8 cells were CD45RO-negative and positively selected for CCR7, with terminally differentiated effector memory CD45RA+ cells excluded. Sequencing was performed on naive CD8+ T cells from PBMCs. Receptor source: a man younger than 30 in good health. Some clones in this sample may be carry-over from other donors' samples.

This chain links TRBV7-2 with TRBJ1-6; D might be TRBD1 (5 bases). V dropped 5 bases and J dropped 3 bases, with 11 bases sitting between them. The CDR3 has 15 residues. Germline V gene lookup returns CDR1 SGHTA and CDR2 FQGNSA. The CDR3 DNA sequence: TGTGCCAGCAGCCCCCCTCAGGGCTATAATTCACCCCTCCACTTT. Its protein is CASSPPQGYNSPLHF.

The chain joins TRBV18 to TRBJ2-7; D is perhaps TRBD1 (6 bases). The germline V and J ends were trimmed by 3 bases and 1 base, with 13 bases remaining between them. Germline loops: CDR1 KGHSH, CDR2 LQKENI. The CDR3 sequence is 15 residues long. CDR3 sequence: CASSPSLGTSYEQYF. The CDR3 bases are TGTGCCAGCTCACCGTCGTTAGGGACATCCTACGAGCAGTACTTC.

The rearrangement joins TRBV13 to TRBJ1-2, with D tentatively TRBD1 (5 bases). Germline V gives CDR1 PRHDT, CDR2 FYEKMQ (reference sequence). There are 13 residues in the CDR3. The V gene lost 7 bases and the J gene lost 11 bases, with 20 bases spanning the gap. The CDR3: CASTIAEGGDYTF. For the CDR3, the DNA is TGTGCCAGCACTATCGCCGAGGGAGGGGATTACACCTTC.

This rearrangement joins TRBV27 to TRBJ2-3; 8 bases agree with TRBD1. Germline V gives CDR1 MNHEY, CDR2 SMNVEV (reference sequence). The trim removed 6 bases at V and 3 bases at J, leaving 5 bases unmatched. CDR3 length: 14 residues. The CDR3 DNA sequence: TGTGCCAGCAGGACCACAGGGGGGACAGATACGCAGTATTTT. This codes for CASRTTGGTDTQYF.

The chain uses TRBV13 and TRBJ1-3; D unclear. Germline V gene data show CDR1 as PRHDT and CDR2 as FYEKMQ (reference sequence). V lost 0 bases, J lost 0 bases, and 9 bases lay in between. The CDR3 is made up of 16 amino acids. This CDR3 is CASSLGLLASGNTIYF. The CDR3 DNA reads TGTGCCAGCAGCTTAGGGCTGTTGGCCTCTGGAAACACCATATATTTT.

The CDR3 sequence: CATSRERTSGSYNEQFF. Written as DNA, the CDR3 is TGTGCCACCAGCAGAGAGAGGACTAGCGGTTCCTACAATGAGCAGTTCTTC. The chain couples TRBV15 to TRBJ2-1; 10 bases align to TRBD2. The CDR3 has 17 residues. V lost 0 bases to trimming and J lost 1 base; unmatched junction nucleotides: 3. Germline-derived CDR1 and CDR2 are LNHNV and YYDKDF (reference sequence).

The gene calls are TRBV11-2 and TRBJ2-3, with D unresolved. This CDR3 contains 15 residues. The V gene's germline CDR1 is SGHAT and CDR2 FQNNGV. V lost 1 base, J lost 1 base, and 9 bases lay in between. CDR3 sequence: CASSLVPTGTDTQYF. The CDR3 bases are TGTGCCAGCAGCTTAGTCCCCACGGGCACAGATACGCAGTATTTT.

This chain uses TRBV4-3 with TRBJ2-1; 15 bases fit TRBD2. The germline CDR1 and CDR2 sequences are LGHNA and YSLEER. The V segment lost 1 base and the J segment 4 bases; nucleotides outside the gene matches: 5. The CDR3 is made up of 18 amino acids. In DNA, the CDR3 is TGCGCCAGCAGCCAAGGGACTAGCGGGAGGGCGAGATACAATGAGCAGTTCTTC. This translates into CASSQGTSGRARYNEQFF.

J is TRBJ2-7 and V is TRBV11-2; 9 nucleotides line up with TRBD1. V trimming: 6 bases; J trimming: 2 bases; junction bases outside the gene matches: 8. The CDR3 is 15 residues long. Per germline, CDR1 SGHAT and CDR2 FQNNGV. The CDR3 region is CASSSGTGSPYEQYF. The DNA for the CDR3 is TGTGCCAGCAGTTCGGGGACAGGGAGCCCCTACGAGCAGTACTTC.

The V call is TRBV2, the J call TRBJ1-4; TRBD1 matches 8 bases. J gave up 3 bases and V 7 bases, and 1 base lay outside the gene matches. The length of the CDR3 is 13 residues. Germline V gives CDR1 SNHLY, CDR2 FYNNEI. Here the CDR3 reads CASIQGANEKLFF. The CDR3, as DNA: TGTGCCAGCATACAGGGGGCTAATGAAAAACTGTTTTTT.

With respect to this clone: The sample holds other DNA sequences that translate to the same CDR3. The chain links TRBV7-9 to TRBJ1-1; D gene unclear. Between the trimmed V and J ends, which lost 1 base and 4 bases, there was a span of 4 bases. Germline V gene sequence: CDR1 SEHNR, CDR2 FQNEAQ (reference sequence). This CDR3 is built from 12 residues. Here the CDR3 DNA reads TGTGCCAGCAGCTTAGACGGCACTGAAGCTTTCTTT. It yields the protein CASSLDGTEAFF.

J is TRBJ2-1 and V is TRBV29-1; no clear D. In germline, CDR1 is SQVTM, CDR2 ANQGSEA. The CDR3 has 14 amino acids. V was cut by 4 bases and J by 4 bases, with 14 bases left in between. CDR3 amino acids: CSVVTLVSYNEQFF. In nucleotides, the CDR3 is TGCAGCGTTGTCACGCTAGTTTCTTACAATGAGCAGTTCTTC.

This sequence joins TRBV9 and TRBJ2-5; D may be TRBD2 (5 bases). V lost 0 bases to trimming and J lost 5 bases, with 14 bases between them. Per germline, CDR1 SGDLS and CDR2 YYNGEE. The CDR3 has 15 amino acids. CDR3 in DNA: TGTGCCAGCAGCGTAGGAGGGTCCAAACGGGAGACCCAGTACTTC. Protein product: CASSVGGSKRETQYF.

This sequence joins TRBV29-1 and TRBJ2-2; 12 bases map to TRBD1. V lost 6 bases, J lost 2 bases, and 4 bases stayed unmatched. Germline V gives CDR1 SQVTM, CDR2 ANQGSEA. CDR3 length: 15 residues. The CDR3 region is CSVVGQGANTGELFF. The DNA of the CDR3 is TGCAGCGTAGTGGGACAGGGGGCCAACACCGGGGAGCTGTTTTTT.

Only one count was recorded for this clone. The chain is built from TRBV7-9 and TRBJ1-3; D possibly corresponds to TRBD1 (5 bases). V dropped 1 base and J dropped 2 bases, with 12 bases sitting between them. Germline V gene lookup returns CDR1 SEHNR and CDR2 FQNEAQ (reference sequence). The CDR3 length is 16 residues. DNA for the CDR3: TGTGCCAGCAGCTTAGTAGGGGATATACCTGGAAACACCATATATTTT. Encoded protein: CASSLVGDIPGNTIYF.

This rearrangement joins TRBV6-4 to TRBJ1-6; D call uncertain. Germline V gene sequence: CDR1 MRHNA, CDR2 SNTAGT. The CDR3 consists of 18 residues. Trimming stripped 6 bases from V and 2 bases from J, with 20 bases between. The CDR3 sequence: CASRPLTTGMTYNSPLHF. Here the CDR3 DNA reads TGTGCCAGCAGGCCCCTCACCACCGGGATGACCTATAATTCACCCCTCCACTTT.

The genes are TRBV19 and TRBJ1-1; no definite D call. Germline CDR1 reads LNHDA; CDR2 reads SQIVND (reference sequence). Trimming cost V 2 bases and J 0 bases, with 10 bases left between them. There are 15 residues in the CDR3. The CDR3, as DNA: TGTGCCAGTAGTATATACGGCACCCTGAACACTGAAGCTTTCTTT. Its translation is CASSIYGTLNTEAFF.

The chain carries TRBV28 and TRBJ2-4, with D tentatively TRBD1 (5 bases). Germline values: CDR1 MDHEN, CDR2 SYDVKM. This CDR3 is 17 amino acids long. V dropped 5 bases and J dropped 1 base, with 18 bases sitting between them. CDR3 loop: CASSLGQGFSAKNIQYF. The CDR3 DNA reads as TGTGCCAGCAGTCTAGGGCAGGGATTTAGTGCCAAAAACATTCAGTACTTC.

This chain uses TRBV9 with TRBJ2-3; TRBD1 or TRBD2 may be the D gene (6 bases each). Trimming took 3 bases from V and 6 from J, leaving 20 bases between them. Germline CDR1 reads SGDLS; CDR2 reads YYNGEE. The CDR3 consists of 16 residues. The CDR3 reads CASSAEIRGGSDTQYF. CDR3 in DNA: TGTGCCAGCAGCGCCGAAATCAGGGGAGGCTCGGATACGCAGTATTTT.

The chain uses TRBV9 and TRBJ2-5; D perhaps matches TRBD2 (6 bases). The CDR3 is 13 amino acids. Germline CDR1 and CDR2: SGDLS and YYNGEE. Trimming took 4 bases from V and 3 from J, leaving 10 bases between them. The CDR3 loop is CASSRGGKETQYF. In DNA, the CDR3 is TGTGCCAGCAGCCGCGGAGGGAAAGAGACCCAGTACTTC.

The chain joins TRBV13 to TRBJ2-7; D remains unclear. CDR1 is PRHDT, CDR2 FYEKMQ, per germline (reference sequence). The CDR3 is made up of 11 amino acids. Trimming cost V 5 bases and J 5 bases, with 7 bases left between them. CDR3 sequence reads: CASSGLDEQYF. CDR3 nucleotide sequence: TGTGCCAGCAGCGGCCTTGACGAGCAGTACTTC.

The V call is TRBV18, the J call TRBJ2-1; possible D gene TRBD2, 7 bases. Germline V lookup: CDR1 KGHSH, CDR2 LQKENI. CDR3 size: 12 residues. Trimming removed 8 bases at V and 16 bases at J, with 21 bases between. This CDR3 reads CASRGGGDYNFF. Written as DNA, the CDR3 is TGTGCCAGCCGCGGGGGCGGGGACTACAATTTCTTC.

The chain employs TRBV11-2 and TRBJ2-1, with D possibly TRBD2 on 5 matching bases. CDR3 length: 14 amino acids. Germline CDR1 is SGHAT and CDR2 is FQNNGV. V gave up 3 bases and J gave up 3 bases, with 9 bases separating them. The CDR3 loop is CASSFGIIYNEQFF. CDR3 DNA: TGTGCCAGCAGCTTCGGGATTATCTACAATGAGCAGTTCTTC.

The chain has TRBV6-5 and TRBJ2-1; 7 bases agree with TRBD1. Germline loops: CDR1 MNHEY, CDR2 SVGAGI. The CDR3 loop spans 12 amino acids. The trim removed 6 bases at V and 10 bases at J, leaving 6 bases unmatched. The CDR3 region is CASSDRALEQFF. The DNA for the CDR3 is TGTGCCAGCAGCGACAGGGCCCTCGAGCAGTTCTTC.

The chain carries TRBV27 and TRBJ2-5; D is perhaps TRBD2 (6 bases). V lost 5 bases and J lost 4, with 11 bases in between. This CDR3 is built from 13 residues. Germline-derived CDR1 and CDR2 are MNHEY and SMNVEV (reference sequence). The CDR3 DNA reads TGTGCCAGCAGTCCCTACGGGAGAGAGACCCAGTACTTC. Amino acid sequence: CASSPYGRETQYF.

This chain connects TRBV5-1 to TRBJ1-5; 8 positions agree with TRBD1. Germline CDR1 reads SGHRS; CDR2 reads YFSETQ. The CDR3 has 19 amino acids. J was trimmed by 1 base and V by 0 bases; bases with no gene match: 12. CDR3: CASSLVPRTGRESNQPQHF. The CDR3, as DNA: TGCGCCAGCAGCTTGGTCCCCCGGACAGGGAGGGAAAGCAATCAGCCCCAGCATTTT.

J is TRBJ2-7 and V is TRBV4-1; 12 nucleotides line up with TRBD2. Germline V gene sequence: CDR1 MGHRA, CDR2 YSYEKL. J lost 4 bases, V lost 4 bases, and 8 bases had no gene match. The CDR3 is 16 residues long. The CDR3 region has the DNA TGCGCCAGCAGCCCCCCGACTAGCGGGAGTTCTTACGAGCAGTACTTC. This translates into CASSPPTSGSSYEQYF.

The rearrangement links TRBV29-1 to TRBJ2-1; D remains ambiguous. The CDR3 runs to 13 residues. Per germline, CDR1 SQVTM and CDR2 ANQGSEA. Trimming pared 2 bases from V and 4 bases from J, leaving 9 bases between. CDR3 region: CSVELVRYNEQFF. DNA for the CDR3: TGCAGCGTTGAACTGGTCAGATACAATGAGCAGTTCTTC.

The CDR3 reads CASSDRRYYGYTF. The CDR3 DNA reads TGTGCCAGCAGCGACAGGAGATACTATGGCTACACCTTC. The gene calls are TRBV7-8 and TRBJ1-2; possible D gene TRBD1, 6 bases. The CDR3 runs 13 residues. CDR1 SGHVS and CDR2 FQNEAQ come from the germline V gene. Between the trimmed V and J ends, which lost 5 bases and 3 bases, there was a span of 10 bases.

This chain uses TRBV27 with TRBJ1-4; the D gene is possibly TRBD1 (5 bases). Germline CDR1 reads MNHEY; CDR2 reads SMNVEV (reference sequence). Trimming took off 7 bases at V and 4 bases at J, with 10 bases between the two ends. The CDR3 is made up of 13 amino acids. The CDR3 DNA reads as TGTGCCAGCACTGGGGCCGGTAATGAAAAACTGTTTTTT. Protein sequence: CASTGAGNEKLFF. The full variable domain, its missing parts supplied by reference TRBV27 and TRBJ1-4, is EAQVTQNPRYLITVTGKKLTVTCSQNMNHEYMSWYRQDPGLGLRQIYYSMNVEVTDKGDVPEGYKVSRKEKRNFPLILESPSPNQTSLYFCASTGAGNEKLFFGSGTQLSVL.

The chain employs TRBV29-1 and TRBJ1-5; 9 nucleotides align to TRBD1. This CDR3 region has 14 residues. Germline V gives CDR1 SQVTM, CDR2 ANQGSEA. V lost 5 bases, J lost 4 bases, and 6 bases stayed unmatched. CDR3 region: CSVSTGGFNQPQHF. The CDR3 nucleotides are TGCAGCGTTTCGACAGGGGGGTTTAATCAGCCCCAGCATTTT.